This T cell receptor (beta chain) was observed in a study of blood T cell repertoires in COVID-19. Across the whole study: COVID-19 samples, acute and convalescent, were from the United States, Italy and Spain. In each case, the material was cDNA or gDNA derived from T cells, B-cell-depleted T cells, or PBMCs.

Germline V gene data show CDR1 as SGHRS and CDR2 as YFSETQ. With 0 bases clipped from V and 6 bases from J, the junction kept 8 bases outside the gene matches. The CDR3 sequence is 18 residues long. Under the authors' procedure: Estimated nucleated cell counts came from reference gene primer amplification. Assay: immunoSEQ multiplex PCR; the TCRdb copy retains only in-frame clones and omits some. Clonal size and the V and J genes are those of that table, whereas D and trimming came from the DNA. The sample includes 130,000 to 150,000 clones, 85% of them seen just once. The sample was peripheral blood. V gene TRBV5-1 combines with J gene TRBJ2-4; 14 bases are a match to TRBD2. The receptor was isolated from a woman in her 40s with active or convalescent COVID-19. The CDR3 reads CASSLAMGLAGEGNIQYF. CDR3 DNA sequence: TGCGCCAGCAGCTTGGCTATGGGACTAGCGGGAGAGGGAAACATTCAGTACTTC. Together with reference TRBV5-1 and TRBJ2-4, the CDR3 gives the full variable domain: KAGVTQTPRYLIKTRGQQVTLSCSPISGHRSVSWYQQTPGQGLQFLFEYFSETQRNKGNFPGRFSGRQFSNSRSEMNVSTLELGDSALYLCASSLAMGLAGEGNIQYFGAGTRLSVL.